The 25 T cell receptor beta chains below were found in one sample sequenced in a study of T cell responses to AZD1222 COVID-19 vaccine. Using immunoSEQ multiplex PCR, the repertoire was profiled, and TCRdb retains in-frame clones only, with some absent. The data hold about 150,000 clones, with approximately 92% observed a single time. The sequenced sample was peripheral blood, obtained 28 days after the second AZD1222 dose. These receptors all come from an adult who received the AZD1222 COVID-19 vaccine.

The V gene is TRBV19, the J gene TRBJ1-5; D ambiguous. Trimming stripped 6 bases from V and 4 bases from J, with 7 bases between. The germline gives CDR1 LNHDA, CDR2 SQIVND (reference sequence). The CDR3 totals 12 residues. The CDR3 coding sequence is TGTGCCAGTAGCTTCTTAAATCAGCCCCAGCATTTT. Protein product: CASSFLNQPQHF.

The rearrangement links TRBV19 to TRBJ1-5, with no clear D. The V end was cut by 1 base, the J end by 3 bases, with 13 bases between. There are 16 residues in the CDR3. Per germline, CDR1 LNHDA and CDR2 SQIVND (reference sequence). CDR3 protein: CASSIALGIYNQPQHF. The CDR3 DNA is TGTGCCAGTAGTATAGCTTTGGGGATTTACAATCAGCCCCAGCATTTT.

This clone came up once. V gene TRBV28 combines with J gene TRBJ1-2, with unresolved D. This CDR3 region has 14 residues. Germline-derived CDR1 and CDR2 are MDHEN and SYDVKM. As DNA, the CDR3 is TGTGCAGCCTCACCTCTCAGACGGAACTATGGCTACACCTTC. It translates to CAASPLRRNYGYTF.

This clone has only one observation. The chain recombines TRBV7-2 with TRBJ1-2; the D gene is possibly TRBD1 (5 bases). V was shortened by 1 base and J by 4 bases, with 13 bases between the two germline ends. The CDR3 contains 15 residues. Germline V gene lookup returns CDR1 SGHTA and CDR2 FQGNSA. CDR3 in DNA: TGTGCCAGCAGCTTAGATGGAACAGGTTCCTATGGCTACACCTTC. Translation gives CASSLDGTGSYGYTF.

The chain is built from TRBV18 and TRBJ2-7; 8 positions agree with TRBD1. Germline V gene data show CDR1 as KGHSH and CDR2 as LQKENI. The V and J ends lost 3 bases and 2 bases, in that order; junction bases with no gene match: 6. The CDR3 sequence is 15 residues long. CDR3 DNA sequence: TGTGCCAGCTCACCCCCCACAGGGGGAACCTACGAGCAGTACTTC. Translated: CASSPPTGGTYEQYF.

V usage is TRBV3-1 (or the pseudogene TRBV3-2) and J usage is TRBJ1-1; 10 bases match TRBD1. The CDR3 loop spans 14 amino acids. CDR1 and CDR2 from the germline V gene are LGHDT and YNNKEL (reference sequence). Losses at the gene ends were 5 bases for V and 6 bases for J; bases not matched to a gene: 6. The CDR3 loop reads CASSSRDRGSEAFF. CDR3 sequence (DNA): TGTGCCAGCAGCAGCCGGGACAGGGGCTCTGAAGCTTTCTTT.

This chain joins TRBV6-1 and TRBJ1-6; 9 bases are shared with TRBD1. The CDR3 spans 15 residues. Germline-derived CDR1 and CDR2 are MNHNS and SASEGT. Germline trimming cut 3 bases from V and 10 bases from J; bases unmatched to any gene: 7. The CDR3 DNA reads TGTGCCAGCAGTGATTGGACAGGGGAAGGATCACCCCTCCACTTT. It translates to CASSDWTGEGSPLHF.

The V call is TRBV28, the J call TRBJ1-1; maybe TRBD1 (5 bases). There are 13 residues in the CDR3. V lost 1 base, J lost 7 bases, and 10 bases lay in between. CDR1 and CDR2 from the germline V gene are MDHEN and SYDVKM. CDR3: CASSLSGSYEAFF. The DNA of the CDR3 is TGTGCCAGCAGTTTATCAGGGTCTTATGAAGCTTTCTTT.

The gene calls are TRBV4-3 and TRBJ1-2; TRBD1 matches at 7 bases. V shed 0 bases, J shed 6 bases, and the junction held 10 bases outside the gene matches. The CDR3 has 16 amino acids. The V gene's germline CDR1 is LGHNA and CDR2 YSLEER. Here the CDR3 reads CASSQEQTGKVDGYTF. DNA for the CDR3: TGCGCCAGCAGCCAAGAACAGACAGGGAAAGTAGATGGCTACACCTTC.

The chain links TRBV12-3 or TRBV12-4 to TRBJ2-5; D gene ambiguous. The CDR3 totals 13 residues. Trimming shortened V by 5 bases and J by 2 bases, and 9 bases separated the two germline ends. DNA for the CDR3: TGTGCCAGCAGTCCATACGGTCAAGAGACCCAGTACTTC. Translating gives CASSPYGQETQYF.

The chain couples TRBV3-1 (or the pseudogene TRBV3-2) to TRBJ1-1, with D unclear. Germline V gene data show CDR1 as LGHDT and CDR2 as YNNKEL (reference sequence). With 4 bases removed from V and 11 bases from J, the gap between germline ends came to 17 bases. This CDR3 contains 13 residues. CDR3 amino acids: CASSPYPDHGAFF. The CDR3 DNA reads TGTGCCAGCAGCCCCTATCCCGATCACGGGGCTTTCTTT.

The chain joins TRBV7-9 to TRBJ1-1, with D maybe TRBD1 (6 bases). Trimming shortened V by 6 bases and J by 3 bases, and 17 bases separated the two germline ends. Germline CDR1 is SEHNR and CDR2 is FQNEAQ (reference sequence). The CDR3 loop spans 15 amino acids. Here the CDR3 reads CASSSAGAGDTEAFF. CDR3 DNA: TGTGCCAGCAGTTCCGCGGGGGCAGGGGACACTGAAGCTTTCTTT. Full variable domain (missing parts from reference TRBV7-9 and TRBJ1-1): DTGVSQNPRHKITKRGQNVTFRCDPISEHNRLYWYRQTLGQGPEFLTYFQNEAQLEKSRLLSDRFSAERPKGSFSTLEIQRTEQGDSAMYLCASSSAGAGDTEAFFGQGTRLTVV.

The chain uses TRBV4-2 and TRBJ2-1; D remains ambiguous. From germline, CDR1 is LGHNA and CDR2 YNFKEQ. The CDR3 sequence is 13 residues long. Trimming shortened V by 1 base and J by 9 bases, and 10 bases separated the two germline ends. The CDR3 nucleotides read TGTGCCAGCAGCCAAGTGGCCGCCCCTGAGCAGTTCTTC. Translating gives CASSQVAAPEQFF.

This chain's CDR3 is CASSHGIDTNYGYTF. The CDR3 DNA is TGTGCCAGCAGCCATGGCATCGACACTAACTATGGCTACACCTTC. The rearrangement links TRBV7-2 to TRBJ1-2; D remains ambiguous. Between the trimmed V and J ends, which lost 5 bases and 0 bases, there was a span of 13 bases. CDR3 size: 15 residues. Germline V gene lookup returns CDR1 SGHTA and CDR2 FQGNSA.

The chain carries TRBV10-3 and TRBJ2-3; D remains unclear. The CDR3 spans 13 residues. V was shortened by 7 bases and J by 6 bases, with 14 bases between the two germline ends. Germline CDR1 reads ENHRY; CDR2 reads SYGVKD. CDR3 loop: CAITRGMGDTQYF. The CDR3 DNA reads as TGTGCCATCACCCGAGGTATGGGGGATACGCAGTATTTT.

This chain joins TRBV5-8 and TRBJ1-5, with D possibly TRBD1 on 6 matching bases. CDR1 is SGHTS, CDR2 YDEGEE, per germline. V was shortened by 5 bases and J by 5 bases, with 17 bases between the two germline ends. CDR3 size: 15 residues. The CDR3 here is CASRNRGQNHQPQHF. The CDR3 coding sequence is TGTGCCAGCAGGAATCGGGGGCAGAACCATCAGCCCCAGCATTTT.

V and J are TRBV28 and TRBJ2-1; 7 bases fit TRBD1. The CDR3 is made up of 15 amino acids. The J segment lost 7 bases and the V segment lost 7 bases, leaving 13 bases of the junction unmatched. CDR1 MDHEN and CDR2 SYDVKM come from the germline V gene. The CDR3 sequence is CASTLLAGGKNEQFF. CDR3 DNA: TGTGCCAGCACCCTCTTGGCAGGGGGTAAGAATGAGCAGTTCTTC.

The rearrangement joins TRBV18 to TRBJ1-2, with TRBD1 matching 7 bases. The V gene's germline CDR1 is KGHSH and CDR2 LQKENI. V dropped 11 bases and J dropped 6; count of bases not matched to a gene: 9. CDR3 length: 12 residues. In DNA form, the CDR3 reads TGTGCCTCGTCGTACGGACAGGATGGCTACACCTTC. Translating gives CASSYGQDGYTF.

The gene calls are TRBV6-1 and TRBJ2-3; D could derive from TRBD1 or TRBD2 (5 bases each). This CDR3 spans 18 amino acids. Germline V gives CDR1 MNHNS, CDR2 SASEGT. Trimming removed 0 bases at V and 4 bases at J, with 20 bases between. In nucleotides, the CDR3 is TGTGCCAGCAGTGAAGCGCACGGGACGGCGGGCGGCGCAGATACGCAGTATTTT. It specifies CASSEAHGTAGGADTQYF.

The CDR3 is CASSPLGRARHLELFF. In DNA, the CDR3 is TGCGCCAGCAGCCCCCTAGGAAGGGCCAGACATCTTGAACTGTTTTTT. The V and J genes are TRBV4-1 and TRBJ1-4; D is unclear. This CDR3 is 16 amino acids long. The V gene's germline CDR1 is MGHRA and CDR2 YSYEKL. Deletions cut 4 bases from V and 12 bases from J, with 24 bases between.

The chain is built from TRBV2 and TRBJ2-3; D ambiguous. Trimming took off 1 base at V and 0 bases at J, with 11 bases between the two ends. CDR1 SNHLY and CDR2 FYNNEI come from the germline V gene. CDR3 length: 16 amino acids. In DNA form, the CDR3 reads TGTGCCAGCAGTGAAGTACGGCTAGGTAGCACAGATACGCAGTATTTT. Translation: CASSEVRLGSTDTQYF.

This chain connects TRBV30 to TRBJ2-7; TRBD1 aligns across 8 bases. This CDR3 region has 15 residues. Germline V gene sequence: CDR1 GTSNPN, CDR2 SVGIG (reference sequence). With V trimmed by 0 bases and J by 6 bases, 10 bases remained unmatched. CDR3 coding DNA: TGTGCCTGGAGTGTAGCGGACAGGGATTCGAGCGAGCAGTACTTC. It encodes CAWSVADRDSSEQYF.

Only one count was recorded for this clone. This sequence joins TRBV7-2 and TRBJ2-2, with D perhaps given as TRBD1 or TRBD2 (5 bases each). CDR1 SGHTA and CDR2 FQGNSA come from the germline V gene. The V and J ends lost 8 bases and 1 base respectively, with 8 bases between them. The CDR3 totals 13 residues. The CDR3: CASRDQNTGELFF. In DNA form, the CDR3 reads TGTGCCAGCCGGGACCAGAACACCGGGGAGCTGTTTTTT.

The CDR3 sequence: CAWSVGGSVEAFF. CDR3 DNA: TGTGCCTGGAGTGTAGGAGGGTCTGTTGAAGCTTTCTTT. V usage is TRBV30 and J usage is TRBJ1-1; D is unclear. The CDR3 is 13 amino acids. Per germline, CDR1 GTSNPN and CDR2 SVGIG (reference sequence). The V end lost 0 bases, the J end lost 7 bases, and 12 bases lay between the germline ends. Full variable domain (missing parts from reference TRBV30 and TRBJ1-1): SQTIHQWPATLVQPVGSPLSLECTVEGTSNPNLYWYRQAAGRGLQLLFYSVGIGQISSEVPQNLSASRPQDRQFILSSKKLLLSDSGFYLCAWSVGGSVEAFFGQGTRLTVV.

The chain employs TRBV29-1 and TRBJ1-1; D not certain. CDR1 and CDR2 (germline): SQVTM, ANQGSEA. The V end was cut by 4 bases, the J end by 3 bases, with 6 bases between. The CDR3 length is 11 residues. The CDR3 protein is CSVGADTEAFF. The CDR3 bases are TGCAGCGTTGGGGCTGACACTGAAGCTTTCTTT.